This T cell receptor (beta chain) appears in the sequencing data of a study of shared clonotypes between healthy human individuals. General study results and limits: Among the subsets, naive ones generally showed larger estimated richness than memory ones. In the sorted subsets, rarefaction showed sequencing was incomplete despite large depth. When compared with the clonotypes that were shared by all four sorted-subset donors, the non-shared clonotypes turned out to have lower generation probabilities.

Naive CD4+ cells were CD45RA-selected; the remaining cells were memory. Method: immunoSEQ multiplex PCR; TCRdb's copy keeps in-frame clones and lacks some. The data show millions of clones, 85% to 95% seen once. CDR3 length equals 19 residues. The junction had 17 bases not matched to a gene; V was cut back by 4 bases and J by 8 bases. The germline CDR1 and CDR2 sequences are MNHNS and SASEGT. As concerns this clone: Antigen unknown.

The sequence was obtained from a man between 18 and 29 years old in good health. Some clones in this sample may be carry-over from other donors' samples. This sequence joins TRBV6-1 and TRBJ1-4, with 12 bases that match TRBD1. Sequenced sample: naive CD4+ T cells from PBMCs. As to subset: CD45RA+ positively selected. DNA of the CDR3: TGTGCCAGCAGTGCGGGACAGGGGGCTCTCTTCTTGGTTTGGGAAAAACTGTTTTTT. It translates to CASSAGQGALFLVWEKLFF.